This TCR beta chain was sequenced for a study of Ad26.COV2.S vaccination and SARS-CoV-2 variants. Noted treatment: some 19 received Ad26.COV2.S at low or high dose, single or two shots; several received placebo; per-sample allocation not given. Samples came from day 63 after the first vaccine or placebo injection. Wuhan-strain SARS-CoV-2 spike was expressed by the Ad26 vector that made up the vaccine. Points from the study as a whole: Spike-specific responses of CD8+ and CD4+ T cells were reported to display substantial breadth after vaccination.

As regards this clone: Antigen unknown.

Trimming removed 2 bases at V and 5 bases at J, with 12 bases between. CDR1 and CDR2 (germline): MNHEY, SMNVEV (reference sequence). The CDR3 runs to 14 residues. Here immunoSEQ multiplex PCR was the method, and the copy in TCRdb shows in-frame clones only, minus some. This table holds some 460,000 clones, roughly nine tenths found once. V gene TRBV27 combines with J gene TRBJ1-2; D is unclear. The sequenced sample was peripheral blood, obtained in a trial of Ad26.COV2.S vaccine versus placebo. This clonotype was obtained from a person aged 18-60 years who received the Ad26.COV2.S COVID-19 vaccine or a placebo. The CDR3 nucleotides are TGTGCCAGCAGTTTAGGGCCTAGTAGTTATGGCTACACCTTC. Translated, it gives CASSLGPSSYGYTF.